This passage covers 32 T cell receptor beta chains from one sample sequenced in a study of pediatric ulcerative colitis. Libraries were prepared by immunoSEQ multiplex PCR; TCRdb keeps only in-frame clonotypes and omits some of them. Of 40,000 to 60,000 clones in the sample, about four fifths were seen once. The rectum was sampled with one to two pinch biopsies at colonoscopy. Sequenced input: gut tissue. The origin of the receptors is a girl between 5 and 17 years old with moderate ulcerative colitis.

The V gene is TRBV28, the J gene TRBJ1-3; D is possibly TRBD1 (5 bases). V was cut by 3 bases and J by 2 bases, with 8 bases left in between. Germline V CDR1 and CDR2: MDHEN, SYDVKM. The CDR3 has 14 residues. The CDR3, as DNA: TGTGCCAGCAGTTTGGGGCAGCCTGGAAACACCATATATTTT. Translating it yields CASSLGQPGNTIYF.

The gene calls are TRBV27 and TRBJ2-1; tentative D call: TRBD2 (6 bases). V lost 6 bases and J 12 bases, leaving 21 bases between the germline ends. The CDR3 is 14 amino acids. CDR1 and CDR2 from the germline V gene are MNHEY and SMNVEV (reference sequence). The DNA for the CDR3 is TGTGCCAGCAGACTAGAAAGGGCGGGGATCGGGCAGTTCTTC. Protein: CASRLERAGIGQFF.

V gene TRBV19 combines with J gene TRBJ2-5, with D possibly being TRBD2 (6 bases). The CDR3 is 13 residues long. Per the germline V gene, CDR1 is LNHDA and CDR2 is SQIVND (reference sequence). The V end was cut by 5 bases, the J end by 3 bases, with 10 bases between. The CDR3 DNA reads TGTGCCAGTAGTTGGGGAGGCAAAGAGACCCAGTACTTC. Amino acids: CASSWGGKETQYF.

The chain joins TRBV28 to TRBJ1-2, with 8 bases lining up with TRBD1. This CDR3 contains 14 residues. Germline V lookup: CDR1 MDHEN, CDR2 SYDVKM. The V gene end was trimmed by 5 bases and the J gene end by 5 bases; junction bases not matched to a gene: 7. In nucleotides, the CDR3 is TGTGCCAGCAGTCTTTACAGGGGGTGGTATGGCTACACCTTC. This translates into CASSLYRGWYGYTF.

The rearrangement uses TRBV30 and TRBJ2-7; D not resolved. Germline V gene sequence: CDR1 GTSNPN, CDR2 SVGIG (reference sequence). CDR3 length: 13 residues. V lost 2 bases and J 2 bases, leaving 10 bases between the germline ends. This CDR3 reads CAWSPSPTYEQYF. CDR3 bases: TGTGCCTGGAGTCCGAGCCCGACCTACGAGCAGTACTTC.

This clone was observed a single time. V is TRBV5-1 and J is TRBJ2-1, with TRBD2 identical over 14 bases. The CDR3 runs 18 residues. The germline V gene encodes CDR1 SGHRS and CDR2 YFSETQ. Trimming took 6 bases from V and 0 from J; bases not matched to a gene: 8. For the CDR3, the DNA is TGCGCCAGCACCACGGGACTAGCGGGAGTAGTCTCCTACAATGAGCAGTTCTTC. Amino acids: CASTTGLAGVVSYNEQFF.

The V call is TRBV30, the J call TRBJ2-7; 8 bases line up with TRBD1. CDR1 and CDR2 (germline): GTSNPN, SVGIG (reference sequence). This CDR3 spans 16 amino acids. The trim removed 1 base at V and 3 bases at J, leaving 11 bases unmatched. The CDR3 sequence is CAWSGGQGAGYYEQYF. The CDR3 bases are TGTGCCTGGAGTGGCGGACAGGGAGCGGGTTACTACGAGCAGTACTTC.

The V call is TRBV28, the J call TRBJ1-5; D is unclear. From germline, CDR1 is MDHEN and CDR2 SYDVKM. CDR3 length: 15 amino acids. With 5 bases removed from V and 4 bases from J, the gap between germline ends came to 15 bases. CDR3 loop: CASSPPRKGNQPQHF. The CDR3 nucleotides read TGTGCCAGCAGTCCGCCTCGGAAGGGAAATCAGCCCCAGCATTTT.

The CDR3 sequence: CASSLLAGGPATGELFF. Here the CDR3 DNA reads TGTGCCAGCAGCTTACTAGCGGGAGGGCCGGCCACCGGGGAGCTGTTTTTT. The chain couples TRBV11-2 to TRBJ2-2, with 12 nucleotides matching TRBD2. The CDR3 has 17 residues. Unmatched junction bases numbered 5, after V lost 2 bases and J lost 4 bases. Germline V lookup: CDR1 SGHAT, CDR2 FQNNGV.

The chain couples TRBV11-2 to TRBJ2-5, with a possible D match to TRBD1 (7 bases). Trimming removed 3 bases from V and 5 bases from J, with 22 bases in between. In germline, CDR1 is SGHAT, CDR2 FQNNGV. The CDR3 is made up of 17 amino acids. In DNA, the CDR3 is TGTGCCAGCAGCTTGAGGGGGGACAGACTCCGTACGGAGACCCAGTACTTC. Translation: CASSLRGDRLRTETQYF.

The V call is TRBV27, the J call TRBJ2-4, with TRBD1 matching over 10 bases. This CDR3 has 23 amino acids. With V trimmed by 6 bases and J by 0 bases, 26 bases remained unmatched. The germline V gene encodes CDR1 MNHEY and CDR2 SMNVEV (reference sequence). The CDR3 DNA reads TGTGCCAGCAGCCGACTACCTTCTCCGGGACAGGGGAAGGACTTTCTAGCCAAAAACATTCAGTACTTC. This sequence encodes CASSRLPSPGQGKDFLAKNIQYF.

The chain is built from TRBV19 and TRBJ2-5, with 8 nucleotides matching TRBD1. The CDR3 spans 18 residues. Unmatched junction bases numbered 19, after V lost 8 bases and J lost 2 bases. Germline assignment: CDR1 LNHDA and CDR2 SQIVND (reference sequence). CDR3 DNA: TGTGCCAGTGGGGGTGAGGCCTCCGCCGGGACAGGTCAAGAGACCCAGTACTTC. Translation: CASGGEASAGTGQETQYF.

This chain links TRBV7-9 with TRBJ1-1; no firm D call. CDR1 is SEHNR and CDR2 is FQNEAQ in the germline V gene (reference sequence). CDR3 length equals 14 residues. Trimming cost V 4 bases and J 4 bases, with 13 bases left between them. The CDR3 bases are TGTGCCAGCAGCTGGACCGCGACGGGCACTGAAGCTTTCTTT. It specifies CASSWTATGTEAFF.

The chain carries TRBV5-8 and TRBJ2-7; TRBD1 might be the D (5 bases). This CDR3 has 14 amino acids. The germline V gene encodes CDR1 SGHTS and CDR2 YDEGEE. V lost 3 bases and J lost 6, with 16 bases in between. The CDR3 sequence is CASSWGRVSPEQYF. CDR3 nucleotide sequence: TGTGCCAGCAGCTGGGGCAGAGTCTCCCCCGAGCAGTACTTC.

This clone was detected once. V usage is TRBV28 and J usage is TRBJ2-2; D gene unclear. The V end was cut by 6 bases, the J end by 0 bases, with 5 bases between. CDR1 is MDHEN, CDR2 SYDVKM, per germline. This CDR3 spans 13 amino acids. CDR3 nucleotide sequence: TGTGCCAGCAGGTCCGCGAACACCGGGGAGCTGTTTTTT. Its translation is CASRSANTGELFF.

The CDR3 is CASSWGTGEGDTQYF. The DNA for the CDR3 is TGTGCCAGCAGCTGGGGGACAGGGGAGGGAGATACGCAGTATTTT. The J gene is TRBJ2-3, the V gene TRBV5-5; 10 positions agree with TRBD1. After removal of 3 bases from V and 5 bases from J, the junction contained 6 bases not matched to a gene. The germline V gene has CDR1 SGHKS and CDR2 YYEKEE (reference sequence). The CDR3 is 15 amino acids.

About this clone: Germline and junction disagree at one end, which may indicate a read error. The CDR3 loop is CASSLDAGSRDTQYF. The CDR3 bases are TGTGCCAGCAGCTTAGATGCAGGGAGCAGAGATACGCAGTATTTT. This sequence joins TRBV11-1 and TRBJ2-3; either TRBD1 or TRBD2 may supply D (5 bases each). CDR1 and CDR2 from the germline V gene are SGHAT and FQDESV (reference sequence). The CDR3 spans 15 residues.

The table lists this clone with a few counts. This chain connects TRBV2 to TRBJ2-1, with D unclear. Looked up from germline, CDR1 is SNHLY and CDR2 is FYNNEI. Trimming left V 7 bases short and J 10 bases short, with 14 bases between. CDR3 length: 12 residues. CDR3 DNA: TGTGCCAGCAACCTCGCCAATTTAGAGCAGTTCTTC. Amino acids: CASNLANLEQFF. The variable domain in full, completed from reference TRBV2 and TRBJ2-1, reads EPEVTQTPSHQVTQMGQEVILRCVPISNHLYFYWYRQILGQKVEFLVSFYNNEISEKSEIFDDQFSVERPDGSNFTLKIRSTKLEDSAMYFCASNLANLEQFFGPGTRLTVL.

Points on this clone: The sample carries other DNA sequences with the same CDR3. The chain couples TRBV5-1 to TRBJ2-7; weak D call: TRBD1 (5 bases). V lost 0 bases to trimming and J lost 7 bases, with 11 bases between them. CDR1 is SGHRS, CDR2 YFSETQ, per germline. CDR3 length: 13 amino acids. The CDR3 sequence is CASSLAAGREQYF. In DNA form, the CDR3 reads TGCGCCAGCAGCTTGGCGGCAGGGCGGGAGCAGTACTTC. The whole variable domain, remainder taken from reference TRBV5-1 and TRBJ2-7, is KAGVTQTPRYLIKTRGQQVTLSCSPISGHRSVSWYQQTPGQGLQFLFEYFSETQRNKGNFPGRFSGRQFSNSRSEMNVSTLELGDSALYLCASSLAAGREQYFGPGTRLTVT.

This chain joins TRBV5-5 and TRBJ2-7; D may be TRBD1 (6 bases). V lost 2 bases and J lost 6, with 15 bases in between. Germline CDR1 reads SGHKS; CDR2 reads YYEKEE (reference sequence). There are 14 residues in the CDR3. CDR3 in DNA: TGTGCCAGCAGCTTTTTGAACAGGGAAGGCGAGCAGTACTTC. Translated, it gives CASSFLNREGEQYF.

The chain combines TRBV2 with TRBJ2-1, with D maybe TRBD1 (5 bases). CDR1 and CDR2 (germline): SNHLY, FYNNEI. V dropped 5 bases and J dropped 4 bases, with 21 bases sitting between them. CDR3 size: 17 residues. CDR3 nucleotides: TGTGCCAGCAGTTCCGGTCCCAACAGGTACGGGTACAATGAGCAGTTCTTC. Protein product: CASSSGPNRYGYNEQFF.

This chain joins TRBV4-3 and TRBJ1-2, with D tentatively TRBD1 (5 bases). The CDR3 is 14 residues long. The ends were cut back, 0 bases at V and 8 bases at J, with 13 bases in the middle. Germline CDR1 is LGHNA and CDR2 is YSLEER. In DNA, the CDR3 is TGCGCCAGCAGCCAAGATTCAGGGTGGAGCGGCTACACCTTC. Encoded protein: CASSQDSGWSGYTF.

The chain is built from TRBV27 and TRBJ1-2, with 8 bases identical to TRBD1. The CDR3 is 13 amino acids. With V trimmed by 8 bases and J by 3 bases, 5 bases remained unmatched. Germline CDR1 is MNHEY and CDR2 is SMNVEV (reference sequence). In DNA form, the CDR3 reads TGTGCCAGCCAGGGGGCCGGGGACTATGGCTACACCTTC. Its protein product is CASQGAGDYGYTF.

The chain links TRBV5-5 to TRBJ1-3, with D uncertain. Germline CDR1 is SGHKS and CDR2 is YYEKEE (reference sequence). This CDR3 comprises 15 residues. Trimming stripped 3 bases from V and 1 base from J, with 11 bases between. The CDR3 region has the DNA TGTGCCAGCAGCTCGGGGTTCGCATCTGGAAACACCATATATTTT. Its protein is CASSSGFASGNTIYF.

The V gene is TRBV7-8, the J gene TRBJ2-3; D may be TRBD2 (6 bases). Trimming left V 4 bases short and J 11 bases short, with 13 bases between. CDR3 length: 12 residues. Per the germline V gene, CDR1 is SGHVS and CDR2 is FQNEAQ. CDR3 bases: TGTGCCAGCAGCTCAGACGTGGGAGGGCAGTATTTT. The encoded protein is CASSSDVGGQYF.

CDR3 DNA sequence: TGTGCCAGCAGCTCCGGGACAGGGCAATACTATGGCTACACCTTC. Translated, it gives CASSSGTGQYYGYTF. V and J are TRBV28 and TRBJ1-2; TRBD1 aligns across 9 bases. V trimming: 6 bases; J trimming: 3 bases; junction bases outside the gene matches: 8. The CDR3 length is 15 residues. Germline lookup yields CDR1 MDHEN and CDR2 SYDVKM.

This clone was seen once. This chain connects TRBV11-1 to TRBJ2-5, with 11 bases identical to TRBD1. V dropped 5 bases and J dropped 7; count of bases not matched to a gene: 6. The CDR3 extends over 14 amino acids. In germline, CDR1 is SGHAT, CDR2 FQDESV (reference sequence). The CDR3 is CASSGQGASGTQYF. The CDR3 DNA sequence: TGTGCCAGCAGCGGACAGGGGGCGTCAGGGACCCAGTACTTC.

This clone was seen a handful of times. V gene TRBV6-6 combines with J gene TRBJ1-1, with 9 bases identical to TRBD1. The CDR3 length is 15 residues. Looked up from germline, CDR1 is MNHNY and CDR2 is SVGAGI (reference sequence). V was clipped by 5 bases and J by 5 bases; unmatched bases: 9. CDR3 coding DNA: TGTGCCAGCAGTCGGGACAGGGTTGAGAGGACTGAAGCTTTCTTT. Its protein is CASSRDRVERTEAFF.

This chain uses TRBV9 with TRBJ1-2; 10 bases align to TRBD1. The V segment lost 6 bases and the J segment 8 bases; nucleotides outside the gene matches: 7. This CDR3 is 13 amino acids long. Germline V gene lookup returns CDR1 SGDLS and CDR2 YYNGEE. The DNA for the CDR3 is TGTGCCAGCAAGGGGACAGGGGCTAGCGGCTACACCTTC. As protein: CASKGTGASGYTF.

This clone has more than one count but fewer than ten. The V call is TRBV4-3, the J call TRBJ2-3, with D hard to call. The ends were cut back, 4 bases at V and 2 bases at J, with 10 bases in the middle. The CDR3 runs 14 residues. Germline CDR1 and CDR2: LGHNA and YSLEER. In DNA, the CDR3 is TGCGCCAGCAGCCCCTCGGAGAACACAGATACGCAGTATTTT. Protein sequence: CASSPSENTDTQYF.

This clone is classed as medium-sized. The chain carries TRBV7-9 and TRBJ1-6, with D unclear. Germline V gene data show CDR1 as SEHNR and CDR2 as FQNEAQ (reference sequence). CDR3 size: 15 residues. V was clipped by 8 bases and J by 0 bases, with 11 bases between them. CDR3 nucleotide sequence: TGTGCCAGCGGTCGTGGGAGCTCCTATAATTCACCCCTCCACTTT. Translating it yields CASGRGSSYNSPLHF.

The chain links TRBV5-1 to TRBJ1-1; D is unclear. The germline V gene encodes CDR1 SGHRS and CDR2 YFSETQ. The CDR3 totals 12 residues. The CDR3 here is CSSGLDGTEAFF. The CDR3 nucleotides are TGCTCGTCGGGTCTCGACGGCACTGAAGCTTTCTTT.